This T cell receptor (beta chain) was captured by sequencing in a study of blood T cells in healthy people across ages. Overall study findings and caveats: Possibly confounding the expanded clonotype changes was the fact that donor CMV status was unknown.

As regards this clonotype: Its antigen is as yet unknown.

CDR1 is SGHTA and CDR2 is FQGNSA in the germline V gene. The CDR3 runs 15 residues. V lost 1 base and J lost 7; bases outside the gene matches: 6. The study drew donors from healthy Caucasian individuals in Russia aged about 6 to 95. With a J-beta primer mix and a sample-barcoded 5' primer, a second PCR ran about 7 to 12 cycles. TCRdb re-derived calls from the 5' RACE reads in MiXCR, one entry per CDR3 protein. The top ten clones hold roughly 20% of a sample with around 620,000 distinct CDR3 sequences, approximately 30% of them seen once. Sequenced input: blood. The V call is TRBV7-2, the J call TRBJ1-5; TRBD1 matches at 8 bases. The source of this sequence is a woman in her 70s in good health. The CDR3 sequence is CASSLGQGAVQPQHF. CDR3 in DNA: TGTGCCAGCAGCTTAGGCCAGGGGGCCGTCCAGCCCCAGCATTTT.